One sample yielded the 22 T cell receptor beta chains listed below, sequenced in a study of OX40 agonist ivuxolimab in advanced cancers. The assay was immunoSEQ multiplex PCR, and TCRdb's table has in-frame clones only and misses some. Of some 33,000 clones in the sample, approximately 84% are singletons; the top ten hold around a fifth. The material was CD4+ or CD8+ T cells sorted from blood, obtained in a trial of the OX40 agonist ivuxolimab. These receptors were collected from an adult with an advanced solid tumor such as melanoma, head and neck, liver or kidney cancer.

V usage is TRBV7-9 and J usage is TRBJ2-2; D might be TRBD1 or TRBD2, each matching 5 bases. CDR1 is SEHNR and CDR2 is FQNEAQ in the germline V gene (reference sequence). Trimming removed 5 bases at V and 4 bases at J, with 11 bases between. This CDR3 has 14 amino acids. This CDR3 reads CASSAGGTTGELFF. CDR3 nucleotide sequence: TGTGCCAGCAGCGCAGGTGGGACCACCGGGGAGCTGTTTTTT.

This clone was picked up a small number of times. The rearrangement links TRBV27 to TRBJ1-1, with D possibly TRBD1 on 6 matching bases. Trimming left V 5 bases short and J 2 bases short, with 12 bases between. The CDR3 length is 14 residues. Germline V CDR1 and CDR2: MNHEY, SMNVEV (reference sequence). The CDR3 DNA follows: TGTGCCAGCAGTCTAGACAGGTACAACACTGAAGCTTTCTTT. Its protein is CASSLDRYNTEAFF.

This clone was observed a few times. Here the CDR3 DNA reads TGTGCCAGCAGCGCGAGGAGCTCCTACGAGCAGTACTTC. It is translated as CASSARSSYEQYF. V and J are TRBV7-9 and TRBJ2-7; no clear D gene. The CDR3 is 13 amino acids. Germline V CDR1 and CDR2: SEHNR, FQNEAQ (reference sequence). The V end was cut by 5 bases, the J end by 0 bases, with 8 bases between.

The V call is TRBV9, the J call TRBJ2-5, with D perhaps TRBD1 (5 bases). Germline assignment: CDR1 SGDLS and CDR2 YYNGEE. There are 13 residues in the CDR3. V was cut by 0 bases and J by 7 bases, with 10 bases left in between. In nucleotides, the CDR3 is TGTGCCAGCAGCGTAGGGGGCCAGGGGACCCAGTACTTC. Protein product: CASSVGGQGTQYF.

The chain uses TRBV14 and TRBJ1-2; maybe TRBD1 (5 bases). Germline V gene lookup returns CDR1 SGHDN and CDR2 FVKESK. The CDR3 has 14 residues. Trimming pared 0 bases from V and 5 bases from J, leaving 10 bases between. The CDR3 region is CASSQDRGGYGYTF. The DNA for the CDR3 is TGTGCCAGCAGCCAAGATAGGGGAGGGTATGGCTACACCTTC.

The V call is TRBV27, the J call TRBJ1-2; D gene unclear. This CDR3 spans 15 amino acids. Trimming removed 3 bases from V and 4 bases from J, with 15 bases in between. In germline, CDR1 is MNHEY, CDR2 SMNVEV (reference sequence). CDR3 nucleotides: TGTGCCAGCAGTTTTACCCGATCCTCCTTCTATGGCTACACCTTC. Residues: CASSFTRSSFYGYTF.

The rearrangement uses TRBV9 and TRBJ2-7, with D perhaps matching TRBD2 (7 bases). V was cut by 0 bases and J by 7 bases, with 11 bases left in between. Germline lookup yields CDR1 SGDLS and CDR2 YYNGEE. The CDR3 is made up of 13 amino acids. In DNA form, the CDR3 reads TGTGCCAGCAGCGTAGCGGAGGGGGGGGAGCAGTACTTC. As protein: CASSVAEGGEQYF.

The chain uses TRBV11-3 and TRBJ2-1, with 8 bases identical to TRBD1. The CDR3 is made up of 14 amino acids. V dropped 3 bases and J dropped 6; count of bases not matched to a gene: 4. Germline V lookup: CDR1 SGHNT, CDR2 YENEEA. Here the CDR3 DNA reads TGTGCCAGCAGCTTGGGGGACAGGAGCAATGAGCAGTTCTTC. This encodes CASSLGDRSNEQFF.

This clone has more than one count but fewer than ten. The genes are TRBV11-2 and TRBJ1-5, with a possible D match to TRBD1 (5 bases). Trimming removed 0 bases at V and 0 bases at J, with 6 bases between. Germline loops: CDR1 SGHAT, CDR2 FQNNGV. This CDR3 is 15 amino acids long. CDR3 residues: CASSLEGVSNQPQHF. CDR3 bases: TGTGCCAGCAGCTTAGAGGGGGTTAGCAATCAGCCCCAGCATTTT. The full variable domain, with the rest looked up from reference TRBV11-2 and TRBJ1-5, is EAGVAQSPRYKIIEKRQSVAFWCNPISGHATLYWYQQILGQGPKLLIQFQNNGVVDDSQLPKDRFSAERLKGVDSTLKIQPAKLEDSAVYLCASSLEGVSNQPQHFGDGTRLSIL.

The chain employs TRBV10-3 and TRBJ1-1; a possible D gene is TRBD1 (6 bases). The CDR3 is 14 residues long. The ends were cut back, 8 bases at V and 0 bases at J, with 13 bases in the middle. Germline V lookup: CDR1 ENHRY, CDR2 SYGVKD. The CDR3 sequence: CAIGGQGVNTEAFF. CDR3 in DNA: TGTGCCATCGGGGGCCAGGGAGTGAACACTGAAGCTTTCTTT.

The V gene is TRBV9, the J gene TRBJ2-3; D is perhaps TRBD1 or TRBD2 (5 bases each). CDR3 size: 15 residues. The germline gives CDR1 SGDLS, CDR2 YYNGEE. V dropped 5 bases and J dropped 5 bases, with 18 bases sitting between them. The CDR3 here is CASSFTGTTVDTQYF. CDR3 nucleotide sequence: TGTGCCAGCAGTTTTACCGGGACCACGGTAGATACGCAGTATTTT.

The V gene is TRBV28, the J gene TRBJ1-1; tentatively, D is TRBD1 (5 bases). This CDR3 spans 16 amino acids. Germline V lookup: CDR1 MDHEN, CDR2 SYDVKM. Trimming shortened V by 7 bases and J by 0 bases, and 18 bases separated the two germline ends. In nucleotides, the CDR3 is TGTGCCAGCACCCACGCGGGGGACCACATGAACACTGAAGCTTTCTTT. Its protein product is CASTHAGDHMNTEAFF.

The chain employs TRBV5-1 and TRBJ2-2; D ambiguous. Germline values: CDR1 SGHRS, CDR2 YFSETQ. This CDR3 is built from 13 residues. The V and J ends lost 4 bases and 5 bases respectively, with 9 bases between them. For the CDR3, the DNA is TGCGCCAGCAGCCCAGTTCATACCGGGGAGCTGTTTTTT. It is translated as CASSPVHTGELFF.

This clone was seen a single time. This chain uses TRBV6-1 with TRBJ2-7; D is uncertain. V was trimmed by 3 bases and J by 4 bases, leaving 7 bases between them. The germline gives CDR1 MNHNS, CDR2 SASEGT. This CDR3 contains 12 residues. For the CDR3, the DNA is TGTGCCAGCAGTGATGGCCCTTACGAGCAGTACTTC. Translating it yields CASSDGPYEQYF.

The chain combines TRBV30 with TRBJ2-7; 9 bases map to TRBD1. This CDR3 region has 13 residues. J lost 4 bases, V lost 8 bases, and 9 bases had no gene match. Germline CDR1 and CDR2: GTSNPN and SVGIG (reference sequence). CDR3 nucleotide sequence: TGTGCCGGAAACCGGGACAGGGCTTACGAGCAGTACTTC. It codes for CAGNRDRAYEQYF.

The chain employs TRBV7-9 and TRBJ1-1; TRBD1 matches at 8 bases. V lost 0 bases to trimming and J lost 8 bases; unmatched junction nucleotides: 8. The CDR3 spans 15 residues. Looked up from germline, CDR1 is SEHNR and CDR2 is FQNEAQ (reference sequence). The CDR3 DNA sequence: TGTGCCAGCAGCTTAGCGCTGGGACAGGCCATAGAAGCTTTCTTT. Translating it yields CASSLALGQAIEAFF.

The V gene is TRBV7-6, the J gene TRBJ2-3; no firm D call. Germline CDR1 and CDR2: SGHVS and FNYEAQ. The V end was cut by 4 bases, the J end by 6 bases, with 11 bases between. This CDR3 has 13 residues. DNA for the CDR3: TGTGCCAGCAGCTCGGCCTTCCTGGATACGCAGTATTTT. Encoded protein: CASSSAFLDTQYF. Full variable domain (rest looked up from reference TRBV7-6 and TRBJ2-3): GAGVSQSPRYKVTKRGQDVALRCDPISGHVSLYWYRQALGQGPEFLTYFNYEAQQDKSGLPNDRFSAERPEGSISTLTIQRTEQRDSAMYRCASSSAFLDTQYFGPGTRLTVL.

The rearrangement links TRBV28 to TRBJ1-2, with 7 positions matching TRBD1. V was clipped by 4 bases and J by 6 bases; unmatched bases: 5. This CDR3 has 13 residues. Germline lookup yields CDR1 MDHEN and CDR2 SYDVKM. The CDR3 DNA follows: TGTGCCAGCAGTTCTGGGACAGTGAATGGCTACACCTTC. Its translation: CASSSGTVNGYTF.

The CDR3 bases are TGTGCCAGCAGTTACCGGTGGGACCAAGAGACCCAGTACTTC. Translating it yields CASSYRWDQETQYF. This chain links TRBV6-5 with TRBJ2-5; no reliable D call. The ends were cut back, 2 bases at V and 0 bases at J, with 7 bases in the middle. The CDR3 runs to 14 residues. Per the germline V gene, CDR1 is MNHEY and CDR2 is SVGAGI.

The V call is TRBV4-1, the J call TRBJ1-4; D is perhaps TRBD1 (5 bases). CDR1 is MGHRA, CDR2 YSYEKL, per germline. CDR3 length: 17 amino acids. Deletions cut 0 bases from V and 5 bases from J, with 16 bases between. The CDR3 region is CASSQELGHLKNEKLFF. The DNA for the CDR3 is TGCGCCAGCAGCCAAGAGTTGGGGCACCTTAAAAATGAAAAACTGTTTTTT.

The CDR3 nucleotides read TGTGCCTGGAGTGACGGTGGACTAGCGGGAGAAAGCTCCTACAATGAGCAGTTCTTC. This gives the protein CAWSDGGLAGESSYNEQFF. The chain recombines TRBV30 with TRBJ2-1, with TRBD2 matching 13 bases. The germline gives CDR1 GTSNPN, CDR2 SVGIG (reference sequence). CDR3 length: 19 residues. The V and J ends lost 1 base and 0 bases, in that order; junction bases with no gene match: 9.

The J gene is TRBJ2-1, the V gene TRBV6-6; 9 positions agree with TRBD1. Germline CDR1 MNHNY, CDR2 SVGAGI (reference sequence). The V segment lost 8 bases and the J segment 2 bases; nucleotides outside the gene matches: 1. The CDR3 has 13 residues. The CDR3, as DNA: TGTGCCAGCCGGGACAGGGCCTACAATGAGCAGTTCTTC. Its translation: CASRDRAYNEQFF.